This entry lists 32 T cell receptor beta chains sequenced from one sample in a study of T cell repertoires in cytomegalovirus infection. TCRdb re-derived calls from the reads in MiXCR, one entry per CDR3 protein. The sample lists 65,000 to 90,000 distinct CDR3 sequences, 3% to 4.5% occurring once. The sample taken for sequencing was PBMCs. Receptors originate from a human donor in good health (CMV status not recorded). Some clones in this sample may be carry-over from other donors' samples.

This clonotype was counted at least ten times. The chain joins TRBV7-2 to TRBJ2-5, with a possible D match to TRBD2 (5 bases). The CDR3 loop spans 15 amino acids. Germline V gene sequence: CDR1 SGHTA, CDR2 FQGNSA. The V and J ends lost 0 bases and 2 bases respectively, with 10 bases between them. The CDR3 sequence: CASSLATTRQETQYF. In DNA form, the CDR3 reads TGTGCCAGCAGCTTAGCGACTACCAGACAAGAGACCCAGTACTTC.

Ten or more counts support this clonotype. CDR3 amino acids: CASSPPGTALGYTF. Written as DNA, the CDR3 is TGTGCCAGCAGCCCCCCTGGGACTGCCCTGGGCTACACCTTC. V is TRBV7-8 and J is TRBJ1-2; TRBD1 is a possible D gene (5 bases). The V end was cut by 5 bases, the J end by 8 bases, with 18 bases between. Germline loops: CDR1 SGHVS, CDR2 FQNEAQ. The CDR3 length is 14 residues.

This clonotype was seen at least ten times. The chain carries TRBV6-2 or TRBV6-3 and TRBJ2-1, with D tentatively TRBD2 (6 bases). CDR3 length: 14 amino acids. CDR1 and CDR2 from the germline V gene are MNHEY and SVGEGT. The V and J ends lost 7 bases and 7 bases respectively, with 17 bases between them. The CDR3 region has the DNA TGTGCCAGCATACACCGGGACTCCGAGAATGAGCAGTTCTTC. This codes for CASIHRDSENEQFF.

This clonotype appeared many times. The rearrangement links TRBV7-2 to TRBJ1-4; D ambiguous. Trimming removed 5 bases from V and 3 bases from J, with 10 bases in between. Germline V gene data show CDR1 as SGHTA and CDR2 as FQGNSA. This CDR3 comprises 14 residues. The CDR3, as DNA: TGTGCCAGCAGCACCGGACGGTCTAATGAAAAACTGTTTTTT. This sequence encodes CASSTGRSNEKLFF.

To note about this clonotype: A much more abundant neighbour one base away suggests this may be a read error. This rearrangement joins TRBV7-3 to TRBJ1-2; 12 positions agree with TRBD1. CDR1 and CDR2 from the germline V gene are SGHTA and FQGTGA. The CDR3 runs to 15 residues. CDR3 DNA: TGTGCCGGCAGCTCCGGGACAGGGGGCGTCTATGGCTACACCTTC. It yields the protein CAGSSGTGGVYGYTF.

This clonotype has at least ten counts. V usage is TRBV7-2 and J usage is TRBJ1-1; TRBD1 is a possible D gene (5 bases). Trimming removed 8 bases at V and 10 bases at J, with 14 bases between. Germline-derived CDR1 and CDR2 are SGHTA and FQGNSA. There are 11 residues in the CDR3. The CDR3 protein is CASHLGGGAFF. In DNA form, the CDR3 reads TGTGCCAGCCACCTGGGGGGTGGAGCTTTCTTT.

V and J are TRBV7-2 and TRBJ1-1, with a weak D call TRBD1 (5 bases). CDR1 is SGHTA and CDR2 is FQGNSA in the germline V gene. The CDR3 is made up of 14 amino acids. The V gene lost 4 bases and the J gene lost 1 base, with 10 bases spanning the gap. The CDR3 sequence: CASSSREGNTEAFF. The CDR3 nucleotides are TGTGCCAGCAGCTCCAGGGAGGGGAACACTGAAGCTTTCTTT.

The V and J genes are TRBV27 and TRBJ2-4; a possible D gene is TRBD2 (6 bases). The CDR3 covers 14 residues. Trimming took 2 bases from V and 9 from J, leaving 14 bases between them. Germline CDR1 is MNHEY and CDR2 is SMNVEV (reference sequence). The CDR3 DNA reads TGTGCCAGCAGTTTACGCGGGACCTACGGCATTCAGTACTTC. It codes for CASSLRGTYGIQYF.

This clonotype has ten or more counts. This rearrangement joins TRBV7-2 to TRBJ2-1, with a possible D match to TRBD2 (6 bases). The CDR3 has 16 residues. Germline assignment: CDR1 SGHTA and CDR2 FQGNSA. The ends were cut back, 1 base at V and 12 bases at J, with 22 bases in the middle. This chain's CDR3 is CASSLGDSGSGIAQFF. The CDR3, as DNA: TGTGCCAGCAGCTTAGGGGACTCGGGGTCGGGAATAGCGCAGTTCTTC.

This clonotype was recorded at least ten times. The V gene is TRBV7-2, the J gene TRBJ1-6; D possibly corresponds to TRBD1 (6 bases). The CDR3 totals 11 residues. Germline V gene lookup returns CDR1 SGHTA and CDR2 FQGNSA. V was clipped by 5 bases and J by 16 bases, with 12 bases between them. CDR3 nucleotides: TGTGCCAGCAGCACCGGGGGGCGACTCCACTTT. Translation: CASSTGGRLHF.

This clonotype was detected ten times or more. The chain uses TRBV12-3 or TRBV12-4 and TRBJ2-5; 9 bases are shared with TRBD2. The ends lost 8 bases at V and 5 bases at J; junction bases unmatched: 6. The CDR3 runs to 13 residues. The CDR3 loop is CASGQSGGETQYF. CDR3 bases: TGTGCCAGCGGCCAAAGCGGGGGGGAGACCCAGTACTTC.

In this sample, this clonotype turned up many times. V gene TRBV20-1 combines with J gene TRBJ1-2; no clear D. The CDR3 has 11 residues. In germline, CDR1 is DFQATT, CDR2 SNEGSKA (reference sequence). Trimming left V 5 bases short and J 2 bases short, with 6 bases between. This chain's CDR3 is CSALQNYGYTF. CDR3 DNA sequence: TGCAGTGCTCTACAGAACTATGGCTACACCTTC.

This clonotype was recorded many times. This rearrangement joins TRBV6-1 to TRBJ2-7; 10 bases match TRBD2. The CDR3 contains 15 residues. Germline CDR1 is MNHNS and CDR2 is SASEGT. V lost 6 bases and J lost 6; bases outside the gene matches: 11. This chain's CDR3 is CASSRMLAGVREQYF. In DNA, the CDR3 is TGTGCCAGCAGCCGTATGCTAGCGGGAGTTCGCGAGCAGTACTTC.

This clonotype was detected ten times or more. This chain links TRBV5-1 with TRBJ2-3, with 14 positions matching TRBD2. CDR3 size: 17 residues. J lost 1 base, V lost 4 bases, and 5 bases had no gene match. The germline CDR1 and CDR2 sequences are SGHRS and YFSETQ. This CDR3 reads CASSTWTSGRRTDTQYF. As DNA, the CDR3 is TGCGCCAGCAGCACGTGGACTAGCGGGAGGCGCACAGATACGCAGTATTTT.

This clonotype has a count of ten or more. This sequence joins TRBV12-3 or TRBV12-4 and TRBJ2-4; D possibly uses TRBD1 or TRBD2 (5 bases each). The CDR3 runs to 14 residues. The germline V and J ends were trimmed by 3 bases and 1 base, with 7 bases remaining between them. This CDR3 reads CASSFGGAKNIQYF. The CDR3 DNA is TGTGCCAGCAGTTTTGGGGGTGCCAAAAACATTCAGTACTTC.

The sample holds many counts of this clonotype. The CDR3 nucleotides read TGTGCCAGCAGCTTCCAGAGCGGGAGTTTCCACGAGCAGTACTTC. As protein: CASSFQSGSFHEQYF. V gene TRBV11-3 combines with J gene TRBJ2-7; TRBD2 matches at 8 bases. The CDR3 runs to 15 residues. The ends lost 3 bases at V and 5 bases at J; junction bases unmatched: 9. CDR1 and CDR2 (germline): SGHNT, YENEEA.

In its sample, this clonotype was seen many times. The genes are TRBV6-1 and TRBJ1-1; D is unresolved. Trimming stripped 5 bases from V and 1 base from J, with 23 bases between. The CDR3 is 18 residues long. From germline, CDR1 is MNHNS and CDR2 SASEGT. Here the CDR3 DNA reads TGTGCCAGCAGTCTACTCCCGACCTTCCACGCTTCGAACACTGAAGCTTTCTTT. Its protein is CASSLLPTFHASNTEAFF.

This clonotype came up many times. The chain recombines TRBV7-9 with TRBJ1-1; 7 nucleotides match TRBD1. Germline lookup yields CDR1 SEHNR and CDR2 FQNEAQ (reference sequence). The CDR3 is 19 residues long. The ends lost 5 bases at V and 11 bases at J; junction bases unmatched: 29. The chain's CDR3 is CASSRRQGSSQDARELAFF. The CDR3 nucleotides are TGTGCCAGCAGCCGCCGACAGGGAAGTAGCCAAGACGCCCGAGAGCTCGCTTTCTTT.

This clonotype was detected ten times or more. This chain links TRBV12-3 or TRBV12-4 with TRBJ2-5; D is uncertain. CDR3 length: 13 amino acids. V lost 7 bases and J 9 bases, leaving 18 bases between the germline ends. CDR3 sequence: CASTPGGHGSQYF. CDR3 DNA: TGTGCCAGCACCCCGGGCGGCCACGGGTCCCAGTACTTC.

There are many counts of this clonotype. V gene TRBV7-8 combines with J gene TRBJ2-1, with 11 bases identical to TRBD2. This CDR3 is 15 amino acids long. After removal of 5 bases from V and 8 bases from J, the junction contained 8 bases not matched to a gene. CDR1 is SGHVS, CDR2 FQNEAQ, per germline. CDR3 sequence reads: CASSPGLAEWDEQFF. The CDR3 bases are TGTGCCAGCAGCCCGGGACTAGCGGAATGGGATGAGCAGTTCTTC.

This clonotype was observed many times. CDR3 DNA: TGTGCCAGCAGCTTAGACGGGACACCTCCCTCAGCCCAGCATTTT. Protein: CASSLDGTPPSAQHF. The chain couples TRBV7-2 to TRBJ1-5; D is perhaps TRBD1 (6 bases). The CDR3 spans 15 residues. The germline CDR1 and CDR2 sequences are SGHTA and FQGNSA. V lost 1 base, J lost 11 bases, and 18 bases lay in between.

This clonotype was recorded at least ten times. This chain connects TRBV7-2 to TRBJ1-5; unclear D gene. The V and J ends lost 3 bases and 2 bases respectively, with 8 bases between them. Germline CDR1 and CDR2: SGHTA and FQGNSA. The CDR3 consists of 14 residues. The CDR3 spells CASSLELRNQPQHF. DNA of the CDR3: TGTGCCAGCAGCTTGGAGTTGCGCAATCAGCCCCAGCATTTT.

In its sample, this clonotype was seen many times. The chain joins TRBV2 to TRBJ2-3; perhaps TRBD2 as D (5 bases). This CDR3 comprises 12 residues. Trimming took 4 bases from V and 5 from J, leaving 7 bases between them. Germline V gene sequence: CDR1 SNHLY, CDR2 FYNNEI. CDR3 coding DNA: TGTGCCAGCAGTGCGGGGATAGATACGCAGTATTTT. Translating gives CASSAGIDTQYF.

This clonotype occurred many times. The chain links TRBV4-3 to TRBJ2-5; 8 positions match TRBD1. Germline CDR1 LGHNA, CDR2 YSLEER. The V and J ends lost 1 base and 5 bases, in that order; junction bases with no gene match: 3. This CDR3 is built from 14 residues. CDR3 DNA: TGCGCCAGCAGCCAAGGACAGGGGTATGAGACCCAGTACTTC. Translation: CASSQGQGYETQYF.

This clonotype showed up many times. The gene calls are TRBV12-3 or TRBV12-4 and TRBJ1-2; D is undetermined. This CDR3 spans 13 amino acids. V was pared by 3 bases and J by 8 bases, with 13 bases between. This CDR3 is CASSLSGLDGYTF. The DNA of the CDR3 is TGTGCCAGCAGTTTGTCCGGACTGGACGGCTACACCTTC.

This clonotype appeared many times. The chain employs TRBV19 and TRBJ2-1; TRBD2 matches 8 bases. Per germline, CDR1 LNHDA and CDR2 SQIVND (reference sequence). The CDR3 is made up of 16 amino acids. V dropped 6 bases and J dropped 4; count of bases not matched to a gene: 11. CDR3 in amino acids: CASSTNSGNLYNEQFF. For the CDR3, the DNA is TGTGCCAGTAGCACCAATAGCGGGAACCTTTACAATGAGCAGTTCTTC.

At least ten counts were recorded for this clonotype. This sequence joins TRBV7-8 and TRBJ1-5; D is perhaps TRBD1 (5 bases). Trimming stripped 2 bases from V and 12 bases from J, with 17 bases between. The CDR3 has 14 amino acids. Germline values: CDR1 SGHVS, CDR2 FQNEAQ. CDR3 sequence reads: CASSLTGTDKFQHF. In DNA form, the CDR3 reads TGTGCCAGCAGCTTAACCGGGACCGATAAGTTCCAGCATTTT.

This clonotype came up many times. The chain recombines TRBV7-8 with TRBJ1-6; tentative D call: TRBD1 (6 bases). The CDR3 is 13 residues long. Germline CDR1 and CDR2: SGHVS and FQNEAQ. V dropped 8 bases and J dropped 9 bases, with 14 bases sitting between them. CDR3 coding DNA: TGTGCCAGCTCGGGGGCGCTGGGTTCACCCCTCCACTTT. Its translation: CASSGALGSPLHF.

At least ten counts were recorded for this clonotype. The chain employs TRBV6-2 or TRBV6-3 and TRBJ1-5; no definite D call. The CDR3 contains 15 residues. Per germline, CDR1 MNHEY and CDR2 SVGEGT. With 0 bases removed from V and 6 bases from J, the gap between germline ends came to 12 bases. The CDR3 region is CASSYSVKGGQPQHF. CDR3 bases: TGTGCCAGCAGTTACTCGGTCAAGGGAGGTCAGCCCCAGCATTTT.

This clonotype was observed a handful of times. The rearrangement joins TRBV12-3 or TRBV12-4 to TRBJ2-5; 8 bases match TRBD1. The CDR3 loop spans 14 amino acids. Trimming removed 6 bases from V and 6 bases from J; junction bases left unmatched: 9. This CDR3 is CASSPSQGAQTQYF. CDR3 coding DNA: TGTGCCAGCAGCCCCAGCCAGGGGGCGCAGACCCAGTACTTC.

At least ten counts were recorded for this clonotype. This chain connects TRBV6-2 or TRBV6-3 to TRBJ2-7, with D possibly matching TRBD1 (6 bases). CDR1 and CDR2 from the germline V gene are MNHEY and SVGEGT. The CDR3 extends over 17 amino acids. Trimming cost V 0 bases and J 2 bases, with 17 bases left between them. DNA for the CDR3: TGTGCCAGCAGTTACTCGCTTATTGGACAGACCCCCTACGAGCAGTACTTC. Protein: CASSYSLIGQTPYEQYF.

By sample fraction, this clonotype is large (0.1 to 1%). V gene TRBV20-1 combines with J gene TRBJ2-7; 7 nucleotides agree with TRBD1. The trim removed 6 bases at V and 3 bases at J, leaving 14 bases unmatched. This CDR3 contains 15 residues. Germline loops: CDR1 DFQATT, CDR2 SNEGSKA (reference sequence). CDR3 coding DNA: TGCAGTGCGCGGAAAGCCGGGACAGACTACTACGAGCAGTACTTC. It encodes CSARKAGTDYYEQYF.